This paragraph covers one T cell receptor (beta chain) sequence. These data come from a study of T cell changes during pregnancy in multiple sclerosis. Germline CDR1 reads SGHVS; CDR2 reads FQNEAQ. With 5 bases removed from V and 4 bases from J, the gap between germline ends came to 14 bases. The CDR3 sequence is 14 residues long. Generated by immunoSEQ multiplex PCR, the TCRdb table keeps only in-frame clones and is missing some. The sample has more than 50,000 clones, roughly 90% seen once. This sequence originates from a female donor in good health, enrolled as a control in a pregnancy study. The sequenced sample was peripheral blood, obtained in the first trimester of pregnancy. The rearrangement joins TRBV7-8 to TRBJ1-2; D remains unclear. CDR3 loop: CASSPGRGSYGYTF. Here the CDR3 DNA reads TGTGCCAGCAGCCCCGGACGGGGATCCTATGGCTACACCTTC.